This entry lists 27 T cell receptor beta chains sequenced from one sample in a study of Ad26.COV2.S vaccination and SARS-CoV-2 variants. TCRdb keeps only in-frame clones here, not all; method: immunoSEQ multiplex PCR. The sample holds around 450,000 clones, 88% seen once. The sample's treatment: around 19 received Ad26.COV2.S at low or high dose, single or two shots; several received placebo; per-sample allocation not given. Vaccine and placebo recipients were sampled on day 63 after the first injection. The sample here was peripheral blood, taken in a trial of Ad26.COV2.S vaccine versus placebo. Receptors originate from a person between 18 and 65 years old who received the Ad26.COV2.S COVID-19 vaccine or a placebo.

CDR3: CASSLDHLTGELFF. The CDR3 DNA reads TGTGCCAGCAGCTTGGACCACCTCACCGGGGAGCTGTTTTTT. J is TRBJ2-2 and V is TRBV5-4; D gene uncertain. Germline V CDR1 and CDR2: SGHNT, YYREEE (reference sequence). The ends were cut back, 0 bases at V and 4 bases at J, with 7 bases in the middle. The CDR3 loop spans 14 amino acids. Combining the CDR3 with reference TRBV5-4 and TRBJ2-2 gives the whole variable domain ETGVTQSPTHLIKTRGQQVTLRCSSQSGHNTVSWYQQALGQGPQFIFQYYREEENGRGNFPPRFSGLQFPNYSSELNVNALELDDSALYLCASSLDHLTGELFFGEGSRLTVL.

This clone was found a few times. The V gene is TRBV4-1, the J gene TRBJ1-3; D uncertain. CDR1 and CDR2 (germline): MGHRA, YSYEKL. V was clipped by 1 base and J by 2 bases, with 9 bases between them. The CDR3 is 15 residues long. CDR3 in DNA: TGCGCCAGCAGCCAAGGAGAGGGTGCTGGAAACACCATATATTTT. Its protein is CASSQGEGAGNTIYF.

In this sample, this clone turned up once. The chain joins TRBV29-1 to TRBJ2-1; D assignment may be TRBD1 or TRBD2 (6 bases each). There are 13 residues in the CDR3. The germline gives CDR1 SQVTM, CDR2 ANQGSEA. Trimming cost V 4 bases and J 1 base, with 8 bases left between them. The CDR3 bases are TGCAGCGTTGTAGGGGGGTCCTACAATGAGCAGTTCTTC. The encoded protein is CSVVGGSYNEQFF.

This chain uses TRBV2 with TRBJ2-5; 10 nucleotides align to TRBD2. Germline CDR1 SNHLY, CDR2 FYNNEI. J lost 3 bases, V lost 1 base, and 5 bases had no gene match. This CDR3 region has 16 residues. The CDR3 nucleotides read TGTGCCAGCAGTGAAGGCCTAGCGGGGGAAAAAGAGACCCAGTACTTC. Translated: CASSEGLAGEKETQYF.

This chain joins TRBV5-1 and TRBJ2-3, with D perhaps given as TRBD1 or TRBD2 (5 bases each). Germline CDR1 SGHRS, CDR2 YFSETQ. Trimming took 1 base from V and 4 from J, leaving 16 bases between them. This CDR3 spans 16 amino acids. The CDR3 sequence is CASSLNGQEGADTQYF. The CDR3 DNA follows: TGCGCCAGCAGCTTGAACGGACAAGAGGGCGCAGATACGCAGTATTTT.

The CDR3 sequence is CASSQRGAGGNNEQFF. DNA for the CDR3: TGCGCCAGCAGCCAACGTGGGGCGGGGGGAAACAATGAGCAGTTCTTC. The rearrangement uses TRBV4-3 and TRBJ2-1, with 8 positions matching TRBD2. CDR1 and CDR2 (germline): LGHNA, YSLEER. Trimming at V came to 2 bases and at J to 5 bases, leaving 8 bases not matched to a gene. This CDR3 comprises 16 residues.

The chain links TRBV5-1 to TRBJ1-2; D ambiguous. The germline gives CDR1 SGHRS, CDR2 YFSETQ. The V and J ends lost 1 base and 7 bases respectively, with 17 bases between them. This CDR3 contains 15 residues. The CDR3 reads CASSLISGFLGGYTF. CDR3 DNA: TGCGCCAGCAGCTTGATTAGCGGGTTCTTGGGTGGCTACACCTTC.

This clone has a single count. The chain uses TRBV29-1 and TRBJ2-7; possibly TRBD2 for D (5 bases). Germline V gives CDR1 SQVTM, CDR2 ANQGSEA. The ends were cut back, 4 bases at V and 7 bases at J, with 14 bases in the middle. There are 12 residues in the CDR3. CDR3 sequence: CSVVARTGEQYF. The CDR3 nucleotides are TGCAGCGTTGTAGCCCGGACGGGGGAGCAGTACTTC.

V gene TRBV4-3 combines with J gene TRBJ2-7, with TRBD1 as a possible D gene (6 bases). Germline-derived CDR1 and CDR2 are LGHNA and YSLEER. V was trimmed by 1 base and J by 1 base, leaving 11 bases between them. The CDR3 has 15 amino acids. The CDR3 coding sequence is TGCGCCAGCAGCCAAGGTCCAGGGGAATCCTACGAGCAGTACTTC. It translates to CASSQGPGESYEQYF.

The chain uses TRBV29-1 and TRBJ2-3; 9 nucleotides line up with TRBD1. CDR3 length: 16 amino acids. V lost 7 bases to trimming and J lost 0 bases; unmatched junction nucleotides: 11. Germline CDR1 and CDR2: SQVTM and ANQGSEA. Here the CDR3 DNA reads TGCAGCGCTGCCCTCACCGGGACAGGGAGCACAGATACGCAGTATTTT. Protein sequence: CSAALTGTGSTDTQYF.

The chain couples TRBV30 to TRBJ1-2; unclear D gene. CDR1 and CDR2 (germline): GTSNPN, SVGIG (reference sequence). Trimming pared 3 bases from V and 5 bases from J, leaving 19 bases between. The CDR3 is 15 residues long. This chain's CDR3 is CAWRGPGFTTYGYTF. Here the CDR3 DNA reads TGTGCCTGGAGAGGACCAGGCTTTACGACTTATGGCTACACCTTC.

For this clone: In the same sample, other DNA sequences code for this CDR3. The genes are TRBV5-4 and TRBJ2-1; D remains unclear. Trimming took off 0 bases at V and 10 bases at J, with 8 bases between the two ends. Germline lookup yields CDR1 SGHNT and CDR2 YYREEE (reference sequence). This CDR3 is built from 12 residues. The CDR3 here is CASSLVVGEQFF. In nucleotides, the CDR3 is TGTGCCAGCAGCTTGGTCGTCGGAGAGCAGTTCTTC.

The chain carries TRBV9 and TRBJ2-3, with a weak D call TRBD2 (5 bases). Germline V CDR1 and CDR2: SGDLS, YYNGEE. Trimming pared 2 bases from V and 0 bases from J, leaving 19 bases between. This CDR3 is built from 18 residues. The CDR3 region is CASSVADSRNPSTDTQYF. CDR3 sequence (DNA): TGTGCCAGCAGCGTCGCGGACTCCCGGAACCCTAGCACAGATACGCAGTATTTT.

This chain links TRBV4-3 with TRBJ2-3, with D perhaps matching TRBD2 (6 bases). This CDR3 is 16 amino acids long. V was shortened by 0 bases and J by 5 bases, with 15 bases between the two germline ends. Germline V gene lookup returns CDR1 LGHNA and CDR2 YSLEER. The CDR3, as DNA: TGCGCCAGCAGCCAAGATCTACAAGGAGGGCGAGATACGCAGTATTTT. It specifies CASSQDLQGGRDTQYF.

The rearrangement uses TRBV3-1 (or the pseudogene TRBV3-2) and TRBJ2-7; 7 positions match TRBD1. CDR3 length: 16 amino acids. The trim removed 1 base at V and 3 bases at J, leaving 9 bases unmatched. The germline gives CDR1 LGHDT, CDR2 YNNKEL (reference sequence). This chain's CDR3 is CASSQVNVGDSYEQYF. In nucleotides, the CDR3 is TGTGCCAGCAGCCAAGTCAATGTAGGGGACAGCTACGAGCAGTACTTC.

The rearrangement uses TRBV7-2 and TRBJ2-5; D ambiguous. V lost 1 base, J lost 3 bases, and 9 bases lay in between. This CDR3 contains 14 residues. Germline V gene sequence: CDR1 SGHTA, CDR2 FQGNSA. In nucleotides, the CDR3 is TGTGCCAGCAGCTTAGTACGCGCGGAAGAGACCCAGTACTTC. Amino acid sequence: CASSLVRAEETQYF.

V usage is TRBV4-1 and J usage is TRBJ2-3, with 9 bases lining up with TRBD2. Germline V gene sequence: CDR1 MGHRA, CDR2 YSYEKL. The CDR3 spans 16 residues. The trim removed 8 bases at V and 0 bases at J, leaving 9 bases unmatched. The CDR3 reads CASDLVAGVSTDTQYF. The DNA of the CDR3 is TGCGCCAGCGATTTGGTAGCGGGGGTTAGCACAGATACGCAGTATTTT.

The chain employs TRBV30 and TRBJ2-3, with a possible D match to TRBD2 (6 bases). This CDR3 contains 16 residues. Trimming cost V 5 bases and J 1 base, with 19 bases left between them. Germline V gives CDR1 GTSNPN, CDR2 SVGIG (reference sequence). The CDR3 reads CAWQILRGLRTDTQYF. The CDR3 DNA reads TGTGCCTGGCAGATACTACGGGGACTGCGCACAGATACGCAGTATTTT.

This sequence joins TRBV7-2 and TRBJ2-5; 7 bases align to TRBD2. The V and J ends lost 4 bases and 6 bases, in that order; junction bases with no gene match: 5. CDR3 length: 13 amino acids. The germline V gene encodes CDR1 SGHTA and CDR2 FQGNSA. The DNA of the CDR3 is TGTGCCAGCAGCTCGGGGAGGGAACAGACCCAGTACTTC. Encoded protein: CASSSGREQTQYF.

The rearrangement joins TRBV19 to TRBJ2-7, with TRBD2 as a possible D gene (6 bases). CDR3 length: 15 amino acids. Germline CDR1 reads LNHDA; CDR2 reads SQIVND (reference sequence). Trimming removed 3 bases at V and 1 base at J, with 13 bases between. Written as DNA, the CDR3 is TGTGCCAGTAGTATGGATGCGGCGGGATCCTACGAGCAGTACTTC. Translation gives CASSMDAAGSYEQYF.

The chain has TRBV25-1 and TRBJ1-4; 12 positions match TRBD1. Germline CDR1 is MGHDK and CDR2 is SYGVNS. The length of the CDR3 is 15 residues. Losses at the gene ends were 3 bases for V and 8 bases for J; bases not matched to a gene: 4. CDR3: CASSESGTGGEKLFF. The DNA of the CDR3 is TGTGCCAGCAGTGAGTCCGGGACAGGGGGCGAAAAACTGTTTTTT.

The chain is built from TRBV20-1 and TRBJ2-7; either TRBD1 or TRBD2 may fit D (5 bases each). The CDR3 runs to 13 residues. Trimming took off 3 bases at V and 2 bases at J, with 11 bases between the two ends. Looked up from germline, CDR1 is DFQATT and CDR2 is SNEGSKA (reference sequence). The chain's CDR3 is CSASRDVAYEQYF. As DNA, the CDR3 is TGCAGTGCTAGTCGGGACGTAGCCTACGAGCAGTACTTC.

CDR3 sequence reads: CASRLAGGYQNEQFF. The CDR3 nucleotides read TGTGCCAGCAGGCTAGCGGGGGGCTACCAAAATGAGCAGTTCTTC. This chain links TRBV7-2 with TRBJ2-1; the match to TRBD2 covers 11 bases. The CDR3 extends over 15 amino acids. V was clipped by 6 bases and J by 7 bases; unmatched bases: 8. Germline loops: CDR1 SGHTA, CDR2 FQGNSA. Full variable domain (outside the CDR3, taken from reference TRBV7-2 and TRBJ2-1): GAGVSQSPSNKVTEKGKDVELRCDPISGHTALYWYRQSLGQGLEFLIYFQGNSAPDKSGLPSDRFSAERTGGSVSTLTIQRTQQEDSAVYLCASRLAGGYQNEQFFGPGTRLTVL.

This chain joins TRBV11-2 and TRBJ2-7, with 9 positions matching TRBD1. V lost 4 bases and J lost 3; bases outside the gene matches: 4. This CDR3 spans 14 amino acids. Looked up from germline, CDR1 is SGHAT and CDR2 is FQNNGV. Written as DNA, the CDR3 is TGTGCCAGCAGCTCAACGACAGGGGGCTACGAGCAGTACTTC. Its translation is CASSSTTGGYEQYF.

The chain is built from TRBV4-3 and TRBJ2-7, with D maybe TRBD1 (6 bases). The CDR3 length is 16 residues. V lost 2 bases and J 6 bases, leaving 20 bases between the germline ends. The germline V gene encodes CDR1 LGHNA and CDR2 YSLEER. The CDR3 nucleotides are TGCGCCAGCAGCCAAAACCCGTCAACAGGGTTCGGCGAGCAGTACTTC. Amino acids: CASSQNPSTGFGEQYF.

V usage is TRBV4-3 and J usage is TRBJ2-6; no firm D call. This CDR3 has 15 residues. With 3 bases removed from V and 0 bases from J, the gap between germline ends came to 6 bases. CDR1 is LGHNA and CDR2 is YSLEER in the germline V gene. The CDR3 spells CASSHLYSGANVLTF. CDR3 coding DNA: TGCGCCAGCAGCCATCTGTACTCTGGGGCCAACGTCCTGACTTTC.

The V gene is TRBV6-5, the J gene TRBJ2-2, with 9 bases that match TRBD1. Germline CDR1 reads MNHEY; CDR2 reads SVGAGI. V lost 5 bases and J lost 6; bases outside the gene matches: 7. The CDR3 length is 15 residues. DNA for the CDR3: TGTGCCAGCAGTCCCCGGGACAGGGTGTCCGGGGAGCTGTTTTTT. Translation: CASSPRDRVSGELFF.